These 2 T cell receptor beta chains came from one sample sequenced in a study of cytomegalovirus exposure and HLA in healthy donors. Clones were sequenced by immunoSEQ multiplex PCR, and TCRdb holds only the in-frame ones, with some missing. There are more than 150,000 clones in the sample; about 86% occur only once, and 2.5% to 3% lies in the top ten. Sequencing was done on a sample of PBMCs. The receptors stem from a woman in her late teens or twenties in good health and CMV-seropositive.

V gene TRBV2 combines with J gene TRBJ2-5, with D maybe TRBD1 (6 bases). The CDR3 sequence is 13 residues long. CDR1 is SNHLY and CDR2 is FYNNEI in the germline V gene. Trimming pared 5 bases from V and 5 bases from J, leaving 12 bases between. The CDR3 nucleotides read TGTGCCAGCAGTTACAGGGAAGCGGAGACCCAGTACTTC. Amino acid sequence: CASSYREAETQYF.

The rearrangement joins TRBV5-1 to TRBJ1-3; maybe TRBD1 (6 bases). CDR1 is SGHRS, CDR2 YFSETQ, per germline. CDR3 length: 16 residues. The V end was cut by 0 bases, the J end by 0 bases, with 10 bases between. The DNA of the CDR3 is TGCGCCAGCAGCTTGGTGGGGGCCTTCTCTGGAAACACCATATATTTT. Residues: CASSLVGAFSGNTIYF.